This TCR beta chain was retrieved from a study of blood T cell repertoires in COVID-19 (TCRdb year 2020). Background on the whole study: The collaborator samples originated in the United States, Italy and Spain and spanned the acute and convalescent phases of COVID-19. Samples came from the ongoing ImmuneRACE study (first 160 participants) plus 1,254 subjects from 6 global collaborators. Where available, HLA class I and class II types were taken from metadata supplied by the sample provider and were not determined by assay-based typing. The repertoires were released in a freely available public database intended as a resource for research on the immune response to SARS-CoV-2. The material from the prospective study consisted of cDNA or gDNA derived from T cells, B-cell-depleted T cells, or PBMCs. Deeply sampled blood TCRbeta repertoires from subjects exposed to, actively infected with, or recovered from COVID-19 were included in the dataset. Sample metadata almost always included a de-identified subject ID, COVID-19 status, age in years and sex.

This clone was detected a few times. The antigen it binds to is not known. Base qualities were left out, and no much larger clone turns up one base away. Each collaborating institution followed its own protocols to collect whole blood in K2EDTA tubes. Collaborator samples were shipped for TCRbeta analysis as frozen whole blood, isolated PBMCs, or DNA extracted from either sample type. TCRbeta CDR3 regions were amplified from genomic DNA using the immunoSEQ Assay, a bias-controlled multiplex PCR. Per the original workflow: Nucleated cell counts per sample were estimated from amplification of reference gene primers within the assay. To quantify the absolute abundance of each unique TCRbeta CDR3 rearrangement, sequence reads were collapsed and filtered. For each sample, productive Simpson clonality was calculated by taking the square root of Simpson's diversity index across productive rearrangements. This is the immuneACCESS table as TCRdb keeps it, with only in-frame sequences that have V and J called. A part of the clones is gone; compared with another copy, unresolved V genes explain less than half, and the rest is unexplained. The D gene and trimming were derived from the DNA, and the V and J assignments and clone size from that table. This sample lists some 120,000 clones; approximately 71% were detected once. The biggest ten clones account for roughly 2.2% of the sample.

Summary of the overall study and its limitations: The amount of clinical and demographic metadata varied by source and participant and was provided uncurated.

The CDR3 runs 17 residues from the cysteine to the phenylalanine. Left in the record is the CDR3 DNA by itself, 51 bases read in frame from the first base. The germline V and J ends show losses of 1 base and 6 bases respectively, and no gene match explains 11 bases of the junction. The germline V gene (reference sequence) supplies CDR1 SEHNR and CDR2 FQNEAQ. The chain is made from TRBV7-9 and TRBJ1-4; 7 of the junction bases match TRBD1. The receptor's source is a woman between 65 and 79 years old with acute or convalescent COVID-19. The material sequenced was peripheral blood. CDR3 loop: CASSLGRAGGLYEKLFF. The DNA sequence is as follows: TGTGCCAGCAGCTTAGGTCGGGCAGGGGGATTATATGAAAAACTGTTTTTT.